Ten or more counts support the clone carrying this TCR beta chain. V was clipped by 5 bases and J by 7 bases, with 15 bases between them. Germline CDR1 SGHRS, CDR2 YFSETQ. There are 14 residues in the CDR3. The sample is drawn from a study of CD8 T cells in ankylosing spondylitis. Each CDR3 protein is one row after TCRdb ran MiXCR on the 5' RACE reads. The sample contains about 260,000 distinct CDR3 sequences, around 20% of which appear only once. V usage is TRBV5-1 and J usage is TRBJ2-2; TRBD1 is a possible D gene (6 bases). Source material: blood, either unsorted or a sorted T cell fraction (not recorded which). This TCR came from a male donor with ankylosing spondylitis or in good health (not recorded which). The CDR3 nucleotides read TGCGCCAGCAGACCACGGACAGTCAGCGGGGAGCTGTTTTTT. Its protein is CASRPRTVSGELFF.